This TCR beta chain was documented in a study of blood T cell repertoires in COVID-19 (dated by TCRdb to 2018 to 2021). Study-level background: Collaborator samples came from the United States, Italy and Spain and covered acute and convalescent phases of COVID-19. The prospective study material was composed of cDNA or gDNA derived from T cells, B-cell-depleted T cells, or PBMCs. Subjects who had been exposed to COVID-19, were actively infected with it, or had recovered from it provided the deeply sampled blood TCRbeta repertoires that made up the dataset. A freely available public database, intended as a resource for researchers studying the immune response to SARS-CoV-2, is where the repertoires were released. The samples were drawn from two sources: the first 160 participants of the ongoing ImmuneRACE study, and 950 to 1,500 subjects contributed by 6 global collaborators. The sample metadata nearly always contained a de-identified subject ID, COVID-19 status, age in years and sex. Where HLA class I and class II types were available, the types were taken from metadata supplied by the sample provider, not from assay-based typing.

Results and caveats for the whole study, not just this receptor: The amount of clinical and demographic metadata varied by source and participant and was provided uncurated.

In the prospective study, participants were about 18 to 95 years old, resided in 24 geographic areas of the United States, and were enrolled through a virtual design. To assign participants to cohorts, the prospective study relied on clinical history that participants themselves reported in a screening survey and a study questionnaire. For ImmuneRACE Cohort 3, a participant was defined as recovered based on two consecutive negative NP/OP PCR tests, clearance by a healthcare professional, or resolution of symptoms. Mobile phlebotomists in the prospective study collected whole blood, serum and a nasopharyngeal or oropharyngeal swab from every participant. Prospective study participants could optionally give additional blood draws and questionnaires over a roughly 2-month period. Before DNA extraction, blood samples from the prospective study were shipped at room temperature or frozen. As concerns this clone: This clone's antigen is unknown. The sample holds no much larger clone one base away, and base qualities are not on file.

TCRbeta CDR3 regions were amplified from genomic DNA using the immunoSEQ Assay, a bias-controlled multiplex PCR. The source study handled its data this way. Nucleated cell counts per sample were estimated from amplification of reference gene primers within the assay. Sequence reads were collapsed and filtered to measure the absolute abundance of every unique TCRbeta CDR3 rearrangement. Productive Simpson clonality was computed per sample as the square root of Simpson's diversity index over productive rearrangements. What TCRdb holds here is the immuneACCESS table cut down to in-frame rearrangements. Part of the clones is not present; checked against another copy, under half of the missing clones reflect an unresolved V gene, and the others are unexplained. V and J calls and clone size are given by that table; D and trimming were obtained from the DNA. Across this sample there are 150,000 to 200,000 clones, with approximately 85% seen only once. Jointly, the top ten make up under 9.5% of the sample.

Including cysteine and phenylalanine, the CDR3 has 12 amino acids. This entry keeps only the CDR3 DNA: 36 bases, framed from base 1. Based on the germline V gene, the CDR1 and CDR2 sequences are ENHRY and SYGVKD. The V and J ends are trimmed by 3 bases and 7 bases, leaving 9 bases between them. The chain links TRBV10-3 with TRBJ1-1; a confident D gene designation cannot be given. The sequence derives from a young woman who had recovered from COVID-19. Sequencing was done on a sample of PBMCs or T cells enriched from blood (not recorded which). The CDR3 region reads CAISEFALEAFF. The DNA is as follows: TGTGCCATCAGTGAATTTGCGCTTGAAGCTTTCTTT.